Below are 18 T cell receptor beta chains sequenced from a single sample in a study of shared clonotypes between healthy human individuals. The method was immunoSEQ multiplex PCR; TCRdb's version includes in-frame clones alone and lacks a portion of them. The sample lists 2 million to 2.5 million clones, 85% to 95% occurring once. The source material was naive CD4+ T cells from PBMCs. Subset specified: CD45RA+ positively selected. The receptors here all came from a young man in good health. Some clones in this sample may be carry-over from other donors' samples.

The chain links TRBV5-1 to TRBJ2-7, with 10 bases identical to TRBD2. Germline V gives CDR1 SGHRS, CDR2 YFSETQ. The trim removed 3 bases at V and 3 bases at J, leaving 6 bases unmatched. CDR3 length: 15 amino acids. The CDR3 DNA reads as TGCGCCAGCAGCTCCCTAGCGGGAGTAAACTACGAGCAGTACTTC. Translated, it gives CASSSLAGVNYEQYF.

The chain is built from TRBV15 and TRBJ2-7, with 11 bases fitting TRBD2. CDR1 is LNHNV, CDR2 YYDKDF, per germline (reference sequence). The CDR3 extends over 15 amino acids. V shed 3 bases and J 5 bases; nucleotides not matched to a gene: 6. The CDR3 spells CATSRGSSGRHEQYF. The CDR3 region has the DNA TGTGCCACCAGCAGGGGGTCTAGCGGGAGGCACGAGCAGTACTTC.

The J gene is TRBJ1-2, the V gene TRBV19, with 8 bases that match TRBD1. V lost 7 bases and J lost 5; bases outside the gene matches: 9. Germline loops: CDR1 LNHDA, CDR2 SQIVND (reference sequence). This CDR3 has 14 amino acids. Written as DNA, the CDR3 is TGTGCCAGTATGGGCGGACAGGGAGGTTATGGCTACACCTTC. Translated: CASMGGQGGYGYTF.

The CDR3 bases are TGTGCCAGCAGTATACAGGAGGGCAATTCACCCCTCCACTTT. Its protein is CASSIQEGNSPLHF. The V call is TRBV2, the J call TRBJ1-6; weak D call: TRBD1 (5 bases). Germline V CDR1 and CDR2: SNHLY, FYNNEI. The CDR3 consists of 14 residues. Trimming left V 5 bases short and J 7 bases short, with 12 bases between.

The chain couples TRBV7-8 to TRBJ2-5, with D uncertain. The J call may be in error: the DNA end matches TRBJ2-7 better. This CDR3 is built from 14 residues. CDR1 and CDR2 (germline): SGHVS, FQNEAQ. CDR3 bases: TGTGCCAGCAGCTTTAGGGCAGCAACCTACGAGCAGTACTTC. Translating gives CASSFRAATYEQYF.

The gene calls are TRBV28 and TRBJ2-5; D remains unclear. Trimming stripped 4 bases from V and 4 bases from J, with 16 bases between. Germline values: CDR1 MDHEN, CDR2 SYDVKM. The CDR3 sequence is 15 residues long. The CDR3 nucleotides are TGTGCCAGCAGTTCCCCGGGCCTGACCCCAGAGACCCAGTACTTC. Translating it yields CASSSPGLTPETQYF.

The V and J genes are TRBV7-9 and TRBJ1-2; no firm D call. This CDR3 has 14 residues. V gave up 1 base and J gave up 2 bases, with 8 bases separating them. Germline values: CDR1 SEHNR, CDR2 FQNEAQ (reference sequence). DNA of the CDR3: TGTGCCAGCAGCTTAGGCAGCTCGAACTATGGCTACACCTTC. It translates to CASSLGSSNYGYTF.

About this clone itself: This same CDR3 is encoded by further DNA sequences in the sample. The chain links TRBV6-6 to TRBJ1-2; D unclear. Germline V CDR1 and CDR2: MNHNY, SVGAGI (reference sequence). This CDR3 comprises 13 residues. V lost 0 bases, J lost 4 bases, and 6 bases lay in between. CDR3 amino acids: CASSYSAVYGYTF. CDR3 in DNA: TGTGCCAGCAGTTACTCCGCAGTCTATGGCTACACCTTC.

The chain recombines TRBV7-6 with TRBJ2-2; no clear D. Per germline, CDR1 SGHVS and CDR2 FNYEAQ. The germline V and J ends were trimmed by 5 bases and 7 bases, with 17 bases remaining between them. This CDR3 is 15 amino acids long. In nucleotides, the CDR3 is TGTGCCAGCAGCCGAACCACCTGGTTGGGCGGGGAGCTGTTTTTT. Its protein product is CASSRTTWLGGELFF.

This clone was seen a few times. Other DNA sequences from this sample encode an identical CDR3 as well. This chain uses TRBV18 with TRBJ2-1, with 8 bases identical to TRBD2. V was pared by 6 bases and J by 1 base, with 5 bases of the junction left unmatched. CDR1 is KGHSH and CDR2 is LQKENI in the germline V gene. CDR3 length: 15 amino acids. Here the CDR3 reads CASSRGLASYNEQFF. CDR3 nucleotide sequence: TGTGCCAGCTCGCGAGGACTAGCTTCCTACAATGAGCAGTTCTTC.

J is TRBJ2-7 and V is TRBV25-1; TRBD1 agrees at 8 bases. The V and J ends lost 4 bases and 0 bases, in that order; junction bases with no gene match: 2. CDR1 MGHDK and CDR2 SYGVNS come from the germline V gene. This CDR3 is 14 amino acids long. The chain's CDR3 is CASSADRASYEQYF. The CDR3 nucleotides are TGTGCCAGCAGTGCGGACAGGGCCTCCTACGAGCAGTACTTC.

The V and J genes are TRBV4-3 and TRBJ2-1, with 7 bases that match TRBD2. CDR1 LGHNA and CDR2 YSLEER come from the germline V gene. The V gene end was trimmed by 4 bases and the J gene end by 4 bases; junction bases not matched to a gene: 7. The CDR3 has 15 residues. The CDR3 bases are TGCGCCAGCAGCCTAAGAGTAGCGGGTTACAATGAGCAGTTCTTC. This gives the protein CASSLRVAGYNEQFF.

The rearrangement joins TRBV5-8 to TRBJ2-2; D might be TRBD2 (6 bases). The V and J ends lost 6 bases and 7 bases respectively, with 22 bases between them. Germline CDR1 is SGHTS and CDR2 is YDEGEE. This CDR3 comprises 16 residues. In DNA form, the CDR3 reads TGTGCCAGCACCTGGGGTTGGAGCCCCGGGGGCGGGGAGCTGTTTTTT. Translating gives CASTWGWSPGGGELFF.

The rearrangement links TRBV28 to TRBJ2-2; 12 bases agree with TRBD2. There are 16 residues in the CDR3. Germline V gene data show CDR1 as MDHEN and CDR2 as SYDVKM. The J segment lost 7 bases and the V segment lost 8 bases, leaving 11 bases of the junction unmatched. CDR3: CASRTSGTYEVGELFF. The CDR3 DNA reads TGTGCCAGCCGGACTAGCGGGACGTATGAGGTCGGGGAGCTGTTTTTT.

About this clone itself: Other DNA sequences in the same sample also yield this CDR3. J is TRBJ2-1 and V is TRBV29-1; unclear D gene. The CDR3 is 11 amino acids. Germline lookup yields CDR1 SQVTM and CDR2 ANQGSEA. V lost 1 base and J lost 7, with 5 bases in between. The CDR3 protein is CSVEARNEQFF. The CDR3, as DNA: TGCAGCGTTGAAGCTCGTAATGAGCAGTTCTTC.

This chain links TRBV7-2 with TRBJ1-2, with D perhaps matching TRBD1 (5 bases). V lost 1 base and J 8 bases, leaving 11 bases between the germline ends. The CDR3 runs 13 residues. CDR1 and CDR2 from the germline V gene are SGHTA and FQGNSA. CDR3 nucleotide sequence: TGTGCCAGCAGCTTAGGCAGGGCAAACGGCTACACCTTC. Translation: CASSLGRANGYTF.

The chain uses TRBV6-1 and TRBJ1-5, with no clear D. Germline loops: CDR1 MNHNS, CDR2 SASEGT. Trimming removed 5 bases from V and 1 base from J, with 12 bases in between. This CDR3 is 15 amino acids long. The CDR3 protein is CASSLHGRSNQPQHF. CDR3 bases: TGTGCCAGCAGTCTCCACGGACGGAGCAATCAGCCCCAGCATTTT.

The chain combines TRBV7-2 with TRBJ2-5, with D tentatively TRBD1 (7 bases). This CDR3 contains 15 residues. With 6 bases removed from V and 5 bases from J, the gap between germline ends came to 19 bases. The germline gives CDR1 SGHTA, CDR2 FQGNSA. DNA of the CDR3: TGTGCCAGCAGTCGACAGGGTGGAGGGGCGGAGACCCAGTACTTC. It specifies CASSRQGGGAETQYF.